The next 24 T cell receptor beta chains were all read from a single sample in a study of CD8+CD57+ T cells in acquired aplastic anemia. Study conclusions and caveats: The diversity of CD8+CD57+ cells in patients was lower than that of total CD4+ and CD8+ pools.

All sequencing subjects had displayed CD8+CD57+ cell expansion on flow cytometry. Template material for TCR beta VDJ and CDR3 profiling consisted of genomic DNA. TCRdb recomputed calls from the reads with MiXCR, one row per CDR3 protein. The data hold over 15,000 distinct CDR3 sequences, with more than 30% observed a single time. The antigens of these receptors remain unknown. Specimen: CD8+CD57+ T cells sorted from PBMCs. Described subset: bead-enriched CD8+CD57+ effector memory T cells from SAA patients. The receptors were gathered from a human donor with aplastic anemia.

As DNA, the CDR3 is TGTGCTATTATCGCACGGGGGACGTCCTACGAGCAGTACTTC. It yields the protein CAIIARGTSYEQYF. The J gene is TRBJ2-7, the V gene TRBV2; tentatively, D is TRBD2 (6 bases). Germline CDR1 SNHLY, CDR2 FYNNEI. CDR3 size: 14 residues.

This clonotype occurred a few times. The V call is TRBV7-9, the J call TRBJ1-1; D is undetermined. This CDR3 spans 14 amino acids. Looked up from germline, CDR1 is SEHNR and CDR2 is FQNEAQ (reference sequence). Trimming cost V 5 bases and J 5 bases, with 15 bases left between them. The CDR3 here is CASSQALVGTEAFF. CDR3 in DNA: TGTGCCAGCAGCCAAGCTTTAGTTGGGACTGAAGCTTTCTTT.

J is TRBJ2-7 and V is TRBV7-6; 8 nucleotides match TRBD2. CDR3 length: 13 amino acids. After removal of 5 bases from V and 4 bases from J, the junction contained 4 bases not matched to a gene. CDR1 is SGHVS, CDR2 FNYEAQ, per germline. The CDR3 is CASSPGGPYEQYF. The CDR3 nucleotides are TGTGCCAGCAGCCCGGGGGGGCCGTACGAGCAGTACTTC.

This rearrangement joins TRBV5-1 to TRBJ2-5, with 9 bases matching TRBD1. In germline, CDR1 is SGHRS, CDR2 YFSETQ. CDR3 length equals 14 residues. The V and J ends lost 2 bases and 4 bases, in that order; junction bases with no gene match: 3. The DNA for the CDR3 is TGCGCCAGCAGCTTACCGGGACAGGGAGAGACCCAGTACTTC. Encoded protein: CASSLPGQGETQYF.

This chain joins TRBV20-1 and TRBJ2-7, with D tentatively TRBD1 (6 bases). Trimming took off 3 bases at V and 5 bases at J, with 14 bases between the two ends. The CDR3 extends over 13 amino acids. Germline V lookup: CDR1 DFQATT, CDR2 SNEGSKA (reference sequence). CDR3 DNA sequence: TGCAGTGCTAGGTACAGGGTTGGAAACGAGCAGTACTTC. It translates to CSARYRVGNEQYF.

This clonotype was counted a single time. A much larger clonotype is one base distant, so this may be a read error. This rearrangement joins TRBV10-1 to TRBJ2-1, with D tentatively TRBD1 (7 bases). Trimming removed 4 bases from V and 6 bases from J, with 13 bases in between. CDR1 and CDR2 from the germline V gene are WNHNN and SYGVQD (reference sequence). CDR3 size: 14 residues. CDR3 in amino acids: CASSVGRDSNEQFF. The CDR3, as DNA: TGCGCCAGCAGTGTGGGGCGGGACAGCAATGAGCAGTTCTTC.

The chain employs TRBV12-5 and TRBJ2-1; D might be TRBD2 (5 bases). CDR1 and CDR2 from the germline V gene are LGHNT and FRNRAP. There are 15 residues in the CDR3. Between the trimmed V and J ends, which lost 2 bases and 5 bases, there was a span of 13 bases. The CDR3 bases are TGTGCTAGTGGTTTGATCACGGGAACCAACAATGAGCAGTTCTTC. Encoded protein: CASGLITGTNNEQFF.

The CDR3: CSARMTDLIDNYGYTF. For the CDR3, the DNA is TGCAGTGCTAGAATGACAGACCTCATTGATAACTATGGCTACACCTTC. This rearrangement joins TRBV20-1 to TRBJ1-2, with D possibly TRBD1 on 5 matching bases. Germline CDR1 DFQATT, CDR2 SNEGSKA (reference sequence). V was pared by 2 bases and J by 1 base, with 17 bases between. This CDR3 has 16 residues.

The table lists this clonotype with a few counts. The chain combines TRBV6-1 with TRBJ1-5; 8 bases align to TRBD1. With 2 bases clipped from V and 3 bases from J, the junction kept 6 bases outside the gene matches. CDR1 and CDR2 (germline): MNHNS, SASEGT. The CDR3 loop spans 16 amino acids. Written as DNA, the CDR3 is TGTGCCAGCAGTGAAACTGGACAGGGACTCAATCAGCCCCAGCATTTT. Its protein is CASSETGQGLNQPQHF.

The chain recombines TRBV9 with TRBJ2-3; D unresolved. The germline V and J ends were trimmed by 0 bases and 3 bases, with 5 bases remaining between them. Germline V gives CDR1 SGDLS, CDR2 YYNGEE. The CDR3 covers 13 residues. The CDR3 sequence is CASSVVLTDTQYF. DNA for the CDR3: TGTGCCAGCAGCGTAGTACTTACAGATACGCAGTATTTT.

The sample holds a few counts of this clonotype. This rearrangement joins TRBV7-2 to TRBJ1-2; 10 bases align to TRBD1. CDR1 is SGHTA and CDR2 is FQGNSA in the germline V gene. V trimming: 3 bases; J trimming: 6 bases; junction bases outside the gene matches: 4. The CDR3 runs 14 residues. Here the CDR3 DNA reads TGTGCCAGCAGCTTCGGGACAGGGGCAGATGGCTACACCTTC. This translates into CASSFGTGADGYTF.

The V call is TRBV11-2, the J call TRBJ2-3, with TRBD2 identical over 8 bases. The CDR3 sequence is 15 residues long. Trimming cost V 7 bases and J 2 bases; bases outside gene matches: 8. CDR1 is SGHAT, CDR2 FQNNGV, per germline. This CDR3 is CASTRGGRYTDTQYF. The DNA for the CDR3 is TGTGCCAGCACACGGGGGGGCCGATACACAGATACGCAGTATTTT. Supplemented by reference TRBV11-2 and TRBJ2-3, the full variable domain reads EAGVAQSPRYKIIEKRQSVAFWCNPISGHATLYWYQQILGQGPKLLIQFQNNGVVDDSQLPKDRFSAERLKGVDSTLKIQPAKLEDSAVYLCASTRGGRYTDTQYFGPGTRLTVL.

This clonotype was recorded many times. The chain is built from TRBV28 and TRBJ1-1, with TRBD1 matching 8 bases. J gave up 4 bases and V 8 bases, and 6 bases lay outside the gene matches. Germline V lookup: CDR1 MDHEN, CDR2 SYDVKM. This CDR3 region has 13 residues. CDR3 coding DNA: TGTGCCAGCCAGGACAGGGAAATCACTGAAGCTTTCTTT. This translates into CASQDREITEAFF.

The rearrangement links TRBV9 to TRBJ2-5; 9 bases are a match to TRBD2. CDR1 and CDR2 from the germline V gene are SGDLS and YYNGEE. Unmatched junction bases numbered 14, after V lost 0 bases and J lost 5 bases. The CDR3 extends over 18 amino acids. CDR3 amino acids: CASSVASDARGGPETQYF. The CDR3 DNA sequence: TGTGCCAGCAGCGTAGCTTCTGACGCGCGGGGGGGCCCGGAGACCCAGTACTTC.

The CDR3, as DNA: TGTGCCAGCAGCCATTGGACCGCCCCAGAGACCCAGTACTTC. Encoded protein: CASSHWTAPETQYF. This rearrangement joins TRBV7-3 to TRBJ2-5; no firm D call. The CDR3 totals 14 residues. Trimming removed 5 bases at V and 4 bases at J, with 14 bases between. CDR1 is SGHTA and CDR2 is FQGTGA in the germline V gene.

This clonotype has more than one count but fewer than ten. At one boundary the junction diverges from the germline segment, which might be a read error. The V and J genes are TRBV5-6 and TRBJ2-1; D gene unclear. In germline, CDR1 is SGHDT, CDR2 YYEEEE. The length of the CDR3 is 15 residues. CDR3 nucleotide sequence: TGTGCCAGCAGCTTGGTTCTAGGGCGCATCAATGAGCGGTTCTTC. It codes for CASSLVLGRINERFF.

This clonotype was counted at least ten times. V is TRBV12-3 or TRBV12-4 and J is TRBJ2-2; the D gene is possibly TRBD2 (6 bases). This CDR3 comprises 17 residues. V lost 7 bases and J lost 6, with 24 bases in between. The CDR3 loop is CASTSGGMTLFAGELFF. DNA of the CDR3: TGTGCCAGCACTTCAGGAGGGATGACTCTCTTCGCCGGGGAGCTGTTTTTT.

DNA for the CDR3: TGTGCCATCAGTGGGGCTACAGGGGGCTTAACAGATACGCAGTATTTT. It codes for CAISGATGGLTDTQYF. The genes are TRBV10-3 and TRBJ2-3, with TRBD1 matching over 9 bases. CDR3 length: 16 amino acids. Germline CDR1 and CDR2: ENHRY and SYGVKD. V shed 4 bases, J shed 3 bases, and the junction held 8 bases outside the gene matches.

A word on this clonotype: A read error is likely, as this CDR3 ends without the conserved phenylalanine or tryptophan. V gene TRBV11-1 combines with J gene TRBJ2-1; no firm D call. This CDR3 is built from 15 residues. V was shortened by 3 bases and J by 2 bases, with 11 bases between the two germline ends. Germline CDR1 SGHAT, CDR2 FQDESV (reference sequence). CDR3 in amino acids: CASSFRPVAYNEQFL. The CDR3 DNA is TGTGCCAGCAGCTTCCGTCCGGTGGCCTACAATGAGCAGTTCCTC.

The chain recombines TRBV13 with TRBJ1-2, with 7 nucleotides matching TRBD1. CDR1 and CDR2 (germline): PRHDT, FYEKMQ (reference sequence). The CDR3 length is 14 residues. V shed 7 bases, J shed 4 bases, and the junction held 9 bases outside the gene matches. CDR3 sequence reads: CASTDRRTGYGYTF. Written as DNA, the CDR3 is TGTGCCAGCACGGACCGTCGGACAGGCTATGGCTACACCTTC.

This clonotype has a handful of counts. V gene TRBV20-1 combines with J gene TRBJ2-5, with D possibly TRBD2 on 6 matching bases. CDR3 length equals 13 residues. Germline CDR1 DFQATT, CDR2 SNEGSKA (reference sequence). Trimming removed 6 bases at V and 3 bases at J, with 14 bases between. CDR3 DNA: TGCAGTGCCTTGCTTGGGGGGAAAGAGACCCAGTACTTC. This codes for CSALLGGKETQYF.

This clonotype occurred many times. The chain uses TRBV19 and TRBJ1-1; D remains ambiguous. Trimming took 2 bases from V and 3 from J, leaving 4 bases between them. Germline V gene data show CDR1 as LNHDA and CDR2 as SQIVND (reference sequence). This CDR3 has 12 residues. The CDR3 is CASSIFYTEAFF. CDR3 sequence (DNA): TGTGCCAGTAGTATATTCTACACTGAAGCTTTCTTT. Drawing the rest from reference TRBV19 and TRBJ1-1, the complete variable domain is DGGITQSPKYLFRKEGQNVTLSCEQNLNHDAMYWYRQDPGQGLRLIYYSQIVNDFQKGDIAEGYSVSREKKESFPLTVTSAQKNPTAFYLCASSIFYTEAFFGQGTRLTVV.

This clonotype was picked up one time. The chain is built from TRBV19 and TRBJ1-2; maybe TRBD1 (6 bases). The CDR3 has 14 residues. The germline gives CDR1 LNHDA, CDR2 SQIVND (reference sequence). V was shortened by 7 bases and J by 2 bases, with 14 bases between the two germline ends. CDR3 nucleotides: TGTGCCAGTACCTCCGGGGGCCAGAACTATGGCTACACCTTC. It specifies CASTSGGQNYGYTF.

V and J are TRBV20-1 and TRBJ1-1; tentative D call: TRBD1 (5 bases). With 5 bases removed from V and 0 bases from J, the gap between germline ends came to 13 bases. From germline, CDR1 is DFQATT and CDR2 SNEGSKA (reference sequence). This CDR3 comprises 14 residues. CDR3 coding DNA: TGCAGTGCTTCAAAAGAGGGGATGAACACTGAAGCTTTCTTT. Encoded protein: CSASKEGMNTEAFF.